The present entry profiles one T cell receptor beta chain with its context. This sample was included in a study of blood T cell repertoires in COVID-19. Study processing details: Estimated nucleated cell counts came from reference gene primer amplification. Repertoires were generated with immunoSEQ multiplex PCR, while TCRdb's copy carries only in-frame clones and drops some. The D gene and trimming were derived from the DNA, and the V and J assignments and clone size from that table. The sample includes around 100,000 clones, roughly 80% of them seen just once. Germline V gene sequence: CDR1 MNHEY, CDR2 SVGAGI. The CDR3 contains 16 residues. The V gene end was trimmed by 4 bases and the J gene end by 1 base; junction bases not matched to a gene: 6.

The receptor was isolated from a woman at least 80 years old with active or convalescent COVID-19. Sequenced sample: peripheral blood. The rearrangement joins TRBV6-5 to TRBJ1-5; 8 bases match TRBD1. DNA for the CDR3: TGTGCCAGCAGTTTCCCAGGACAGGGAAGCAATCAGCCCCAGCATTTT. Its protein is CASSFPGQGSNQPQHF.